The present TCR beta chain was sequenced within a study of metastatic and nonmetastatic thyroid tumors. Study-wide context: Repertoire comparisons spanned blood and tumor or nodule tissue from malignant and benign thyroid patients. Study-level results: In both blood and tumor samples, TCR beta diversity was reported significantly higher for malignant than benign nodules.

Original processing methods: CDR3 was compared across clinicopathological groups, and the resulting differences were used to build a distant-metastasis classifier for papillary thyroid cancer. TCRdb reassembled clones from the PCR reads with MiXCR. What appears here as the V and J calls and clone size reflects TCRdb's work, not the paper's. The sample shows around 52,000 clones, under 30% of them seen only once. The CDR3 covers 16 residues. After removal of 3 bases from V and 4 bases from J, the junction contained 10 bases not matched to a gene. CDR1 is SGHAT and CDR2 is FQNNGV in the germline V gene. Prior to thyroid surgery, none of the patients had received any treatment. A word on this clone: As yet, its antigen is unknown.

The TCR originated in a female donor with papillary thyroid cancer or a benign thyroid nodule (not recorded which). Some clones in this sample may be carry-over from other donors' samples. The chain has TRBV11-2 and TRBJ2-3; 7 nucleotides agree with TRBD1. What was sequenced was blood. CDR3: CASSFFDRATADTQYF. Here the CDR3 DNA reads TGTGCCAGCAGCTTCTTTGACAGGGCAACCGCAGATACGCAGTATTTT.